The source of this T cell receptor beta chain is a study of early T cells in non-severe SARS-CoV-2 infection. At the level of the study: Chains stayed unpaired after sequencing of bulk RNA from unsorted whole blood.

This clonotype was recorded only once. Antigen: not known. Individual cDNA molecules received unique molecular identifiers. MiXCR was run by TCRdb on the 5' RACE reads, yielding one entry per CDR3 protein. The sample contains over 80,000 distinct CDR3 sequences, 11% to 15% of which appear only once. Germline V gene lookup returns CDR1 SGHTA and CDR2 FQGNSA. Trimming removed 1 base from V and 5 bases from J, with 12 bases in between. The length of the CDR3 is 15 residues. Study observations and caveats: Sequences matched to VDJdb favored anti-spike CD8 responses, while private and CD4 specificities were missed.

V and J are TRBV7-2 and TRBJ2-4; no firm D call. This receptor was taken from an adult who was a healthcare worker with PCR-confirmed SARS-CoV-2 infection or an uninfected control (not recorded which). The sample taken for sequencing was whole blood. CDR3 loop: CTSSLDVGRENIQYF. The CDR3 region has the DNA TGTACCAGCAGCTTAGATGTGGGAAGGGAAAACATTCAGTACTTC.